This T cell receptor beta chain stems from a study of a mutant IDH1 vaccine in newly diagnosed glioma. In the study overall: Patients were started on vaccination 4-6 weeks after radiotherapy alone, or with temozolomide cycles. V12 came at week 35, V13 at week 47. Previous treatment comprised radiotherapy, temozolomide, or both, mostly both. Study-level points and caveats: There seemed to be no relation between pseudoprogression and changes in top peripheral T cell clonotypes.

The time point was: week 35, safety follow-up. What each vaccine dose contained was 300 ug of mutant IDH1 20-mer peptide, accompanied by topical imiquimod. CDR3 length: 13 amino acids. The table came from immunoSEQ multiplex PCR; TCRdb's copy has only in-frame clones and leaves some out. In the table there are about 33,000 clones, over 75% of which are singletons. In the case of this clone: Antigen: not known.

The sample was PBMCs, taken from a glioma patient whose treatment included an IDH1 peptide vaccine. The chain is built from TRBV21-1 and TRBJ2-2; the table's TRBD2 call for D was not verified on the DNA. TRBV21-1 is described as a pseudogene. This TCR derives from a middle-aged man with glioma. Some clones in this sample may be carry-over from other donors' samples. CDR3 amino acids: CASSRGHPGELFF. CDR3 DNA: TGTGCCAGCAGCAGAGGTCATCCCGGGGAGCTGTTTTTT.